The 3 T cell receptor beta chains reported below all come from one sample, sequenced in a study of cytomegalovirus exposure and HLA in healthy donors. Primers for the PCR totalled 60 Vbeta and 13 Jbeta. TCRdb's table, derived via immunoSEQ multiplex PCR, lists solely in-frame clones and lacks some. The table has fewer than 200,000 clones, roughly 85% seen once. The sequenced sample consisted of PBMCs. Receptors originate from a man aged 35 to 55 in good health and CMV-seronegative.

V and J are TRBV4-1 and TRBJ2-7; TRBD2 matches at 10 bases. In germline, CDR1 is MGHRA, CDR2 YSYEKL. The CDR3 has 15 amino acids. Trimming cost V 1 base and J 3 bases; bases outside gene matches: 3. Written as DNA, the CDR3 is TGCGCCAGCAGCCAAGGATCTAGCGGGAGCTACGAGCAGTACTTC. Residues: CASSQGSSGSYEQYF.

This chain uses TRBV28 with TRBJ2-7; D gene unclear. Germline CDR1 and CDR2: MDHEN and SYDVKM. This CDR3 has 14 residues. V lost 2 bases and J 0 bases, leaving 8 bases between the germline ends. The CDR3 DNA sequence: TGTGCCAGCAGTTTAATTAGTTTCTCCTACGAGCAGTACTTC. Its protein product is CASSLISFSYEQYF.

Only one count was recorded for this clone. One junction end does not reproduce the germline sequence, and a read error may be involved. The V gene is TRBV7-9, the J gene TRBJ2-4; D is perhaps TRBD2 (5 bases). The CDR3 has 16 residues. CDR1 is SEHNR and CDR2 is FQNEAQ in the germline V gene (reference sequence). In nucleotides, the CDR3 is TGTGCCAGCAGCTTAGGCTCTCTCGGGCCGGGGAACAGTCAGTACTTC. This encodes CASSLGSLGPGNSQYF.